This TCR beta chain was retrieved from a study of response to subunit inactivated influenza vaccine. A few counts support this clonotype. One entry per CDR3 protein results from TCRdb running MiXCR on the RT-PCR reads. The data show about 310,000 distinct CDR3 sequences, about a fifth seen once. The V gene end was trimmed by 0 bases and the J gene end by 0 bases; junction bases not matched to a gene: 10. The germline CDR1 and CDR2 sequences are DFQATT and SNEGSKA (reference sequence). The CDR3 is made up of 18 amino acids. The V gene is TRBV20-1, the J gene TRBJ1-4; 7 positions agree with TRBD1. The origin of this receptor is a man aged 50 to 69 who received an inactivated influenza vaccine. Sequenced material: PBMCs from blood, taken less than 22 months after vaccination. This chain's CDR3 is CSARDLRQGISTNEKLFF. The CDR3 bases are TGCAGTGCTAGAGATCTTAGACAGGGAATTTCAACTAATGAAAAACTGTTTTTT.